What follows are 13 T cell receptor beta chains derived from one specimen sequenced in a study of identical twins. MiXCR, applied by TCRdb to the 5' RACE reads, yields one record per CDR3 protein. The table shows 200,000 to 250,000 distinct CDR3 sequences, with 5.5% to 7% occurring only once. A further study also used this sample, focusing on yellow fever vaccine responses in identical twins.

Sequenced material: memory (CD45RO+) T cells sorted from blood. These receptors were taken from a woman under 30 in good health.

This clonotype was counted between two and nine times. The genes are TRBV10-3 and TRBJ2-4; 9 bases agree with TRBD2. V lost 2 bases and J lost 0; bases outside the gene matches: 5. Germline V gene lookup returns CDR1 ENHRY and CDR2 SYGVKD. This CDR3 region has 17 residues. The CDR3 reads CAISELAGLVAKNIQYF. CDR3 coding DNA: TGTGCCATCAGTGAGCTAGCGGGGTTGGTAGCCAAAAACATTCAGTACTTC.

This chain connects TRBV7-2 to TRBJ2-5; D is unclear. This CDR3 spans 12 amino acids. Germline CDR1 is SGHTA and CDR2 is FQGNSA. The V end was cut by 4 bases, the J end by 7 bases, with 10 bases between. CDR3 in DNA: TGTGCCAGCAGCTCTTATTCGTCGACCCAGTACTTC. Translation: CASSSYSSTQYF.

This clonotype was observed many times. The CDR3: CASSLGGWRETQYF. In DNA, the CDR3 is TGTGCCAGCAGCTTGGGAGGTTGGAGAGAGACCCAGTACTTC. The chain combines TRBV7-7 with TRBJ2-5; D perhaps matches TRBD2 (6 bases). The CDR3 runs 14 residues. Trimming took 3 bases from V and 4 from J, leaving 12 bases between them. The germline gives CDR1 SSHAT, CDR2 FNYEAQ (reference sequence).

This chain connects TRBV6-5 to TRBJ2-2, with a weak D call TRBD1 (6 bases). Deletions cut 4 bases from V and 6 bases from J, with 15 bases between. The CDR3 consists of 15 residues. Germline values: CDR1 MNHEY, CDR2 SVGAGI. The CDR3, as DNA: TGTGCCAGCAGTTCTAACCCGGACAGTGCCGGGGAGCTGTTTTTT. The encoded protein is CASSSNPDSAGELFF.

This clonotype was seen repeatedly, ten times or more. CDR3 DNA: TGCGCCAGCAGCTTGTGGCGACTAGCTCGGCAAGAGACCCAGTACTTC. It translates to CASSLWRLARQETQYF. This chain joins TRBV5-1 and TRBJ2-5; 7 positions match TRBD2. This CDR3 spans 16 amino acids. V dropped 1 base and J dropped 2; count of bases not matched to a gene: 8. Germline CDR1 and CDR2: SGHRS and YFSETQ. Together with reference TRBV5-1 and TRBJ2-5, the CDR3 gives the full variable domain: KAGVTQTPRYLIKTRGQQVTLSCSPISGHRSVSWYQQTPGQGLQFLFEYFSETQRNKGNFPGRFSGRQFSNSRSEMNVSTLELGDSALYLCASSLWRLARQETQYFGPGTRLLVL.

This clonotype was seen a handful of times. The rearrangement links TRBV24-1 to TRBJ2-7, with D tentatively TRBD2 (6 bases). The CDR3 has 15 amino acids. Looked up from germline, CDR1 is KGHDR and CDR2 is SFDVKD. With 11 bases removed from V and 1 base from J, the gap between germline ends came to 20 bases. The CDR3 DNA follows: TGTGCCATCCCCCCGTTGGTAGCGGCTTCCTACGAGCAGTACGTC. It yields the protein CAIPPLVAASYEQYV.

This chain uses TRBV15 with TRBJ1-3; D is unclear. Germline V CDR1 and CDR2: LNHNV, YYDKDF (reference sequence). The CDR3 loop spans 15 amino acids. Trimming pared 0 bases from V and 0 bases from J, leaving 6 bases between. The CDR3 nucleotides read TGTGCCACCAGCAGAGAACCAGTCTCTGGAAACACCATATATTTT. Translation: CATSREPVSGNTIYF.

The rearrangement uses TRBV12-3 or TRBV12-4 and TRBJ2-1; 11 nucleotides match TRBD2. The trim removed 5 bases at V and 9 bases at J, leaving 6 bases unmatched. There are 14 residues in the CDR3. The CDR3 protein is CASSAYSGRGEQFF. The CDR3 coding sequence is TGTGCCAGCAGTGCTTATAGCGGGAGGGGTGAGCAGTTCTTC.

The V call is TRBV4-1, the J call TRBJ1-1; D ambiguous. Germline lookup yields CDR1 MGHRA and CDR2 YSYEKL. The ends were cut back, 1 base at V and 4 bases at J, with 13 bases in the middle. This CDR3 is built from 15 residues. As DNA, the CDR3 is TGCGCCAGCAGCCAAGTCCCAATCTCCCGCACTGAAGCTTTCTTT. It codes for CASSQVPISRTEAFF.

Ten or more counts support this clonotype. The chain joins TRBV5-6 to TRBJ2-1, with 14 bases lining up with TRBD2. This CDR3 contains 19 residues. Germline trimming cut 0 bases from V and 7 bases from J; bases unmatched to any gene: 12. Germline V CDR1 and CDR2: SGHDT, YYEEEE. CDR3 sequence: CASSLGLAGGGQLVNEQFF. CDR3 bases: TGTGCCAGCAGCTTGGGACTAGCGGGAGGGGGTCAGTTGGTAAATGAGCAGTTCTTC.

This clonotype occurred many times. The chain recombines TRBV5-6 with TRBJ2-3, with D perhaps given as TRBD1 or TRBD2 (5 bases each). This CDR3 comprises 17 residues. Germline CDR1 reads SGHDT; CDR2 reads YYEEEE. V lost 1 base, J lost 2 bases, and 17 bases lay in between. The CDR3 protein is CASSLPGTHTHTDTQYF. For the CDR3, the DNA is TGTGCCAGCAGCTTGCCGGGGACCCACACACACACAGATACGCAGTATTTT.

This clonotype was seen ten or more times. The rearrangement links TRBV10-3 to TRBJ2-6, with 11 bases fitting TRBD1. Germline CDR1 and CDR2: ENHRY and SYGVKD. There are 17 residues in the CDR3. V trimming: 6 bases; J trimming: 2 bases; junction bases outside the gene matches: 6. For the CDR3, the DNA is TGTGCCATCAGGAACCCGGGACAGGGGGCTGGGGCCAACGTCCTGACTTTC. Residues: CAIRNPGQGAGANVLTF.

This clonotype came up a few times. The V and J genes are TRBV5-6 and TRBJ1-5, with a possible D match to TRBD1 (6 bases). Deletions cut 3 bases from V and 0 bases from J, with 10 bases between. The CDR3 extends over 15 amino acids. Germline V gives CDR1 SGHDT, CDR2 YYEEEE. CDR3 nucleotides: TGTGCCAGCAGCTGGGGGCCAGCTAGCAATCAGCCCCAGCATTTT. Its translation is CASSWGPASNQPQHF.